The sequence of this TCR beta chain was determined in a study of response to subunit inactivated influenza vaccine. TCRdb used MiXCR to reprocess the RT-PCR reads, holding one entry per CDR3 protein. Seen here are 860,000 or so distinct CDR3 sequences, 21% observed once, and the top ten hold about 9.4%. Trimming removed 6 bases at V and 5 bases at J, with 19 bases between. This CDR3 is 15 amino acids long. Germline CDR1 is SEHNR and CDR2 is FQNEAQ (reference sequence). The source is a man aged 45-60 years who received an inactivated influenza vaccine. Sequenced here: PBMCs from blood, sampled about 5 days after vaccination. The genes are TRBV7-9 and TRBJ2-5, with D unclear. The CDR3 region has the DNA TGTGCCAGCAGGTACCCCCCCCGGTATGGGGAGACCCAGTACTTC. This translates into CASRYPPRYGETQYF.